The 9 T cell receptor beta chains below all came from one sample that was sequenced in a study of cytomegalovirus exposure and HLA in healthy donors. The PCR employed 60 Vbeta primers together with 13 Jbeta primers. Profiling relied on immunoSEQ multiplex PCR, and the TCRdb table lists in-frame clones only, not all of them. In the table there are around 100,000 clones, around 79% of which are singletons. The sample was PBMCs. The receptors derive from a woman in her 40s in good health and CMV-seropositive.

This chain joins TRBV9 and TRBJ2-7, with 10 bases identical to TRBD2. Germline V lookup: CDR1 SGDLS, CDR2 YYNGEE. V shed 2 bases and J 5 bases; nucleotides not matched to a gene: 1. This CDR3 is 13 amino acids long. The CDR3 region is CASSVTSGNEQYF. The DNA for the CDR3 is TGTGCCAGCAGCGTTACTAGCGGGAACGAGCAGTACTTC.

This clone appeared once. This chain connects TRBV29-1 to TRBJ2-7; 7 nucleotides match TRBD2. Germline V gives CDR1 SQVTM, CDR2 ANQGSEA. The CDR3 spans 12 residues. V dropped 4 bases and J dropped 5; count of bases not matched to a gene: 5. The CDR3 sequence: CSVVGGSHEQYF. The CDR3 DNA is TGCAGCGTTGTTGGCGGGAGCCACGAGCAGTACTTC.

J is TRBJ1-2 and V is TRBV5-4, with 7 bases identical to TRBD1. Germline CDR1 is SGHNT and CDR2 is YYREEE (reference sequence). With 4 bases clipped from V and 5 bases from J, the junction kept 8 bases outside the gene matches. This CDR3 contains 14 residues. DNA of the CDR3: TGTGCCAGCAGCGAAGACAGGGCGCGGTATGGCTACACCTTC. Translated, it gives CASSEDRARYGYTF.

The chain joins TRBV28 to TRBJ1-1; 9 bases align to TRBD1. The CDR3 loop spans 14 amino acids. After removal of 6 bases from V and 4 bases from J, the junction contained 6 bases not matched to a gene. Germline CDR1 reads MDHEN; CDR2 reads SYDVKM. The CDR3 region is CASSPGGQGTEAFF. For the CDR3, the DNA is TGTGCCAGCAGCCCGGGGGGACAGGGCACTGAAGCTTTCTTT.

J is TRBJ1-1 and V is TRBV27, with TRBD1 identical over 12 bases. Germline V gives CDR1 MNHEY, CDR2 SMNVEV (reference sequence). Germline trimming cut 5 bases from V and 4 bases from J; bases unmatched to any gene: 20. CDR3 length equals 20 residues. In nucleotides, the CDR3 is TGTGCCAGCAGTACTCTGGGGGTCGGGGACAGGGGGCTTTGGGGCACTGAAGCTTTCTTT. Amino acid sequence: CASSTLGVGDRGLWGTEAFF.

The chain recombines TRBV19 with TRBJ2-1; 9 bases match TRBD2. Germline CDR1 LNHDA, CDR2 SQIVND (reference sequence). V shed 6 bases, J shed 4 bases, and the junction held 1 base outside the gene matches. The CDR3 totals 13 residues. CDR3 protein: CASRTSGYNEQFF. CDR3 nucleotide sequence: TGTGCCAGTAGGACTAGCGGATACAATGAGCAGTTCTTC.

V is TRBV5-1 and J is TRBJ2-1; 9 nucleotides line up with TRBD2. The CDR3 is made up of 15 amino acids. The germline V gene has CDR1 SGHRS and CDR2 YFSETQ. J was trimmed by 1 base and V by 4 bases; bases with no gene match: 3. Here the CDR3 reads CASSRREGSYNEQFF. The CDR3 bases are TGCGCCAGCAGCAGGCGGGAGGGTTCCTACAATGAGCAGTTCTTC.

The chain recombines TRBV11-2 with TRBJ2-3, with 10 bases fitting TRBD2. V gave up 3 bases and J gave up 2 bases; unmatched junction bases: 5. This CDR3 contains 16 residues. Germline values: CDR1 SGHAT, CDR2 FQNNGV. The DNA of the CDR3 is TGTGCCAGCAGCTTTGGACTAGCGGCAACCACAGATACGCAGTATTTT. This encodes CASSFGLAATTDTQYF. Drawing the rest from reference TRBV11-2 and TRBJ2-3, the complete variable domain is EAGVAQSPRYKIIEKRQSVAFWCNPISGHATLYWYQQILGQGPKLLIQFQNNGVVDDSQLPKDRFSAERLKGVDSTLKIQPAKLEDSAVYLCASSFGLAATTDTQYFGPGTRLTVL.

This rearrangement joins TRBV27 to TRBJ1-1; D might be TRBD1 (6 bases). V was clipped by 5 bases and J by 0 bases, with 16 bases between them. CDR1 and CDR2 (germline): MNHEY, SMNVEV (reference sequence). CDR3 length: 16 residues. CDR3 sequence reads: CASSLGQRHLNTEAFF. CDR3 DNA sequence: TGTGCCAGCAGTCTCGGACAGAGACACCTGAACACTGAAGCTTTCTTT.